The 14 T cell receptor beta chains below all came from one sample that was sequenced in a study of cytomegalovirus exposure and HLA in healthy donors. Generated by immunoSEQ multiplex PCR, the TCRdb table keeps only in-frame clones and is missing some. The sample yields over 150,000 clones, about 86% seen once. The sequenced sample consisted of PBMCs. The receptors originated from a human donor in good health.

The genes are TRBV5-6 and TRBJ1-2; 11 nucleotides line up with TRBD1. There are 16 residues in the CDR3. CDR1 SGHDT and CDR2 YYEEEE come from the germline V gene. Trimming removed 3 bases from V and 4 bases from J; junction bases left unmatched: 8. Here the CDR3 DNA reads TGTGCCAGCAGCTGGGCCGGGACAGGGGGGGGCTATGGCTACACCTTC. Amino acids: CASSWAGTGGGYGYTF. The whole variable domain, filled in from reference TRBV5-6 and TRBJ1-2, reads DAGVTQSPTHLIKTRGQQVTLRCSPKSGHDTVSWYQQALGQGPQFIFQYYEEEERQRGNFPDRFSGHQFPNYSSELNVNALLLGDSALYLCASSWAGTGGGYGYTFGSGTRLTVV.

The V and J genes are TRBV5-1 and TRBJ2-7, with 7 bases that match TRBD1. CDR1 is SGHRS, CDR2 YFSETQ, per germline. V was pared by 1 base and J by 6 bases, with 7 bases of the junction left unmatched. The CDR3 sequence is 14 residues long. CDR3 residues: CASSLRGRVGEQYF. CDR3 nucleotides: TGCGCCAGCAGCTTGAGGGGGCGAGTAGGCGAGCAGTACTTC.

V is TRBV20-1 and J is TRBJ1-2; 7 bases map to TRBD1. J lost 8 bases, V lost 3 bases, and 0 bases had no gene match. The germline V gene encodes CDR1 DFQATT and CDR2 SNEGSKA (reference sequence). This CDR3 has 10 residues. CDR3 protein: CSARTGGYTF. The CDR3 DNA reads as TGCAGTGCTAGGACAGGGGGCTACACCTTC.

The V call is TRBV30, the J call TRBJ1-5, with 10 bases matching TRBD1. Germline-derived CDR1 and CDR2 are GTSNPN and SVGIG (reference sequence). The J segment lost 7 bases and the V segment lost 5 bases, leaving 8 bases of the junction unmatched. CDR3 length: 14 amino acids. CDR3 protein: CAWQTGGYGQPQHF. The CDR3 DNA is TGTGCCTGGCAGACAGGGGGCTATGGACAGCCCCAGCATTTT.

The chain combines TRBV28 with TRBJ1-2, with 12 bases that match TRBD1. The CDR3 totals 14 residues. The V gene end was trimmed by 2 bases and the J gene end by 7 bases; junction bases not matched to a gene: 2. Germline CDR1 reads MDHEN; CDR2 reads SYDVKM. The CDR3 here is CASSLGTGGGGYTF. The CDR3 nucleotides are TGTGCCAGCAGTTTAGGGACAGGGGGCGGTGGCTACACCTTC.

This chain links TRBV25-1 with TRBJ2-7; TRBD1 matches 7 bases. Germline CDR1 and CDR2: MGHDK and SYGVNS. The CDR3 consists of 14 residues. J lost 7 bases, V lost 7 bases, and 13 bases had no gene match. The CDR3 reads CASIKTGSLTEQYF. The CDR3 nucleotides are TGTGCCAGCATCAAGACAGGGTCCTTGACGGAGCAGTACTTC.

The chain couples TRBV9 to TRBJ1-2; D is ambiguous. Trimming pared 0 bases from V and 0 bases from J, leaving 9 bases between. This CDR3 has 15 residues. The germline CDR1 and CDR2 sequences are SGDLS and YYNGEE. CDR3 bases: TGTGCCAGCAGCGTAGCTTTAAATTCTAACTATGGCTACACCTTC. The encoded protein is CASSVALNSNYGYTF. The full variable domain, in which reference TRBV9 and TRBJ1-2 provide the parts outside the CDR3, is DSGVTQTPKHLITATGQRVTLRCSPRSGDLSVYWYQQSLDQGLQFLIQYYNGEERAKGNILERFSAQQFPDLHSELNLSSLELGDSALYFCASSVALNSNYGYTFGSGTRLTVV.

This chain uses TRBV6-5 with TRBJ2-3; 11 bases agree with TRBD1. This CDR3 is 16 amino acids long. CDR1 MNHEY and CDR2 SVGAGI come from the germline V gene. Trimming removed 0 bases from V and 5 bases from J; junction bases left unmatched: 4. For the CDR3, the DNA is TGTGCCAGCAGTTACTCGGACAGGGGGCGAGGAGATACGCAGTATTTT. Translating gives CASSYSDRGRGDTQYF.

The chain recombines TRBV9 with TRBJ1-3, with D unclear. Germline values: CDR1 SGDLS, CDR2 YYNGEE. V shed 1 base and J shed 0 bases, with 11 bases lying between them. The CDR3 loop spans 16 amino acids. CDR3 sequence (DNA): TGTGCCAGCAGCGTATCCCGGGGTAACTCTGGAAACACCATATATTTT. Its translation is CASSVSRGNSGNTIYF.

The gene calls are TRBV4-1 and TRBJ2-3, with D maybe TRBD2 (5 bases). Per the germline V gene, CDR1 is MGHRA and CDR2 is YSYEKL. The CDR3 is 15 amino acids. The V end lost 2 bases, the J end lost 0 bases, and 9 bases lay between the germline ends. The CDR3 spells CASSQLGLSTDTQYF. The CDR3 nucleotides are TGCGCCAGCAGCCAATTAGGACTCAGCACAGATACGCAGTATTTT.

The V and J genes are TRBV4-3 and TRBJ1-1; D remains unclear. V dropped 1 base and J dropped 0 bases, with 9 bases sitting between them. Germline V gene data show CDR1 as LGHNA and CDR2 as YSLEER. This CDR3 has 15 amino acids. CDR3 region: CASSQGTDMNTEAFF. CDR3 nucleotide sequence: TGCGCCAGCAGCCAAGGTACAGACATGAACACTGAAGCTTTCTTT.

The chain uses TRBV19 and TRBJ2-2, with TRBD1 as a possible D gene (5 bases). CDR3 length: 14 residues. V was trimmed by 6 bases and J by 3 bases, leaving 11 bases between them. CDR1 and CDR2 (germline): LNHDA, SQIVND (reference sequence). The CDR3 sequence: CASRWGPDTGELFF. In DNA, the CDR3 is TGTGCCAGTAGATGGGGCCCTGACACCGGGGAGCTGTTTTTT.

The chain is built from TRBV11-3 and TRBJ2-1, with D perhaps TRBD2 (7 bases). Trimming cost V 5 bases and J 7 bases, with 15 bases left between them. The length of the CDR3 is 14 residues. Germline CDR1 reads SGHNT; CDR2 reads YENEEA. CDR3 in DNA: TGTGCCAGCAGCCCCCGGGGGGCGGAGAATGAGCAGTTCTTC. Translating gives CASSPRGAENEQFF.

The V gene is TRBV30, the J gene TRBJ2-7; D possibly corresponds to TRBD2 (6 bases). CDR3 length: 13 amino acids. V was shortened by 3 bases and J by 1 base, with 10 bases between the two germline ends. Germline loops: CDR1 GTSNPN, CDR2 SVGIG (reference sequence). CDR3 in DNA: TGTGCCTGGAGGGAGGGGAAGTCCTACGAGCAGTACTTC. Translation gives CAWREGKSYEQYF.